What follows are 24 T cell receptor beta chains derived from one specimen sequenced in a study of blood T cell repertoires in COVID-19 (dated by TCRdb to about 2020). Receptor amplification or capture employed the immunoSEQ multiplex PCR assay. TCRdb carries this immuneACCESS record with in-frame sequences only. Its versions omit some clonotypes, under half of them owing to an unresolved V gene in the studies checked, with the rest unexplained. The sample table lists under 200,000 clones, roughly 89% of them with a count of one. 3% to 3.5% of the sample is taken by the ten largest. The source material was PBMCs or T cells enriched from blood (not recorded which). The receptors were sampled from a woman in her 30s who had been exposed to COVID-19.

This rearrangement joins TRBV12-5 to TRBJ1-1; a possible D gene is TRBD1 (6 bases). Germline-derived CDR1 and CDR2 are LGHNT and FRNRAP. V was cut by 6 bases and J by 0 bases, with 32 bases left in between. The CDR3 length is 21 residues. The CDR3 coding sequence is TGTGCTAGTGGGATCACCCGGGGGGGCGATCCTCTGGGGCATATGAACACTGAAGCTTTCTTT. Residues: CASGITRGGDPLGHMNTEAFF.

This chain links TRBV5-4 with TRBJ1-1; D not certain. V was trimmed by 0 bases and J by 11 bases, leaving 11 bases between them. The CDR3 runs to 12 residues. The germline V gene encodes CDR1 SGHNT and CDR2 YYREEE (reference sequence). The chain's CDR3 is CASSLGEVSAFF. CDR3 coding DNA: TGTGCCAGCAGCTTGGGTGAGGTCTCGGCTTTCTTT.

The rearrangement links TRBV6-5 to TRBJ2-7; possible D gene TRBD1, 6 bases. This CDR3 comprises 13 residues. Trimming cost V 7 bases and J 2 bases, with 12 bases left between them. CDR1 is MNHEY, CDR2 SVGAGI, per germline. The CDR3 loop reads CASTRGFAYEQYF. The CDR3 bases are TGTGCCAGCACCAGGGGATTCGCCTACGAGCAGTACTTC.

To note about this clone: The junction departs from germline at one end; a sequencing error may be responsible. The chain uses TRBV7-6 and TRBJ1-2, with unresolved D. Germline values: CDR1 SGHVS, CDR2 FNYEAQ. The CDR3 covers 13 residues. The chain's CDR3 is CASSLGRAGGYTF. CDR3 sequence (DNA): TGTGCCAGCAGTTTAGGGAGGGCCGGTGGCTACACCTTC. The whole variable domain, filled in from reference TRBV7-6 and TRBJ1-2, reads GAGVSQSPRYKVTKRGQDVALRCDPISGHVSLYWYRQALGQGPEFLTYFNYEAQQDKSGLPNDRFSAERPEGSISTLTIQRTEQRDSAMYRCASSLGRAGGYTFGSGTRLTVV.

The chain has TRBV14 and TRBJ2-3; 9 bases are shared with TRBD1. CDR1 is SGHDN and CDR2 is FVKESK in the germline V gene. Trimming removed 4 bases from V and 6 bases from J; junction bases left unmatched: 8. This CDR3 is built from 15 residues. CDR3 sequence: CASSRQAQGADTQYF. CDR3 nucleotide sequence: TGTGCCAGCAGCCGCCAGGCACAGGGGGCCGATACGCAGTATTTT.

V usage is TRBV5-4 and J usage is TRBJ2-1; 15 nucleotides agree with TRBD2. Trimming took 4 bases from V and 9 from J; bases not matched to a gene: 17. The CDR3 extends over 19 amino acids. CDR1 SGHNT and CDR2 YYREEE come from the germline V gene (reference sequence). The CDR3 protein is CASSPGLAGGLGQGGEQFF. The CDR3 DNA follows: TGTGCCAGCAGCCCCGGACTAGCGGGGGGGCTGGGTCAGGGAGGTGAGCAGTTCTTC.

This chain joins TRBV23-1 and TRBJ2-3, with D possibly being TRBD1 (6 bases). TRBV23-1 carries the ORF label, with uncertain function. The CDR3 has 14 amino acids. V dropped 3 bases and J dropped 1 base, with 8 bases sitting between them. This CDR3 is CASSHGGGTDTQYF. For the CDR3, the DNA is TGCGCCAGCAGTCATGGGGGCGGCACAGATACGCAGTATTTT.

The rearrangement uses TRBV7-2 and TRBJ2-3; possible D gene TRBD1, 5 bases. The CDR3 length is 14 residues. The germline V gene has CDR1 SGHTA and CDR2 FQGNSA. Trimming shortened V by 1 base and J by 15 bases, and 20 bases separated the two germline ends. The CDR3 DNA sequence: TGTGCCAGCAGCTTAGGGGGCAGGCCCGCCTGGCCATATTTT. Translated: CASSLGGRPAWPYF.

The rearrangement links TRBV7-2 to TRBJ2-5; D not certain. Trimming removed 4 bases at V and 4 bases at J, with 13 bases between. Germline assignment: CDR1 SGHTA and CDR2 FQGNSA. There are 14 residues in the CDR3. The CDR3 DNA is TGTGCCAGCAGCTCGCCCCTCAGCGTAGAGACCCAGTACTTC. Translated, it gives CASSSPLSVETQYF.

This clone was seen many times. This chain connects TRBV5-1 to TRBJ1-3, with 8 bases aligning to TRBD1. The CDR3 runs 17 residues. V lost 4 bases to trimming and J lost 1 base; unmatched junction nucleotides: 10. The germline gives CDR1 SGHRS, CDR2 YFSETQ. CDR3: CASSPITQGASGNTIYF. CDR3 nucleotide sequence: TGCGCCAGCAGCCCGATAACTCAGGGGGCGTCTGGAAACACCATATATTTT.

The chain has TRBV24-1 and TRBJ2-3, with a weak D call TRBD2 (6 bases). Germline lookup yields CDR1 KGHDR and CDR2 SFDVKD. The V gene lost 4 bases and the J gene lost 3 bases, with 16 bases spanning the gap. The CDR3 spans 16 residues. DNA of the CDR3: TGTGCCACCAGTGACTCCGGCGGGATATGGACAGATACGCAGTATTTT. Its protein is CATSDSGGIWTDTQYF.

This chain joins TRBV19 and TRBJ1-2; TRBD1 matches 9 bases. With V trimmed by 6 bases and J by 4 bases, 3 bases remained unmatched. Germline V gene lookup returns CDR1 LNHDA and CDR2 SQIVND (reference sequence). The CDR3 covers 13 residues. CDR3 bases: TGTGCCAGTAGCACGACAGGGGGCTATGGCTACACCTTC. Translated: CASSTTGGYGYTF.

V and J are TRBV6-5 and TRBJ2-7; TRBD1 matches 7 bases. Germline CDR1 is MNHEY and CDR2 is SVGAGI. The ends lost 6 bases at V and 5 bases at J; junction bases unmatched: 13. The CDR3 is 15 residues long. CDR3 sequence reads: CASRLRGLIGDEQYF. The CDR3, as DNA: TGTGCCAGCAGGCTAAGGGGGCTTATAGGGGACGAGCAGTACTTC.

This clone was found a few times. CDR3 amino acids: CASSRGELGEQYF. The CDR3 DNA is TGCGCCAGCAGCCGGGGGGAGTTGGGCGAGCAGTACTTC. V and J are TRBV5-1 and TRBJ2-7, with TRBD2 matching 7 bases. The CDR3 has 13 residues. From germline, CDR1 is SGHRS and CDR2 YFSETQ. V was pared by 4 bases and J by 6 bases, with 7 bases of the junction left unmatched.

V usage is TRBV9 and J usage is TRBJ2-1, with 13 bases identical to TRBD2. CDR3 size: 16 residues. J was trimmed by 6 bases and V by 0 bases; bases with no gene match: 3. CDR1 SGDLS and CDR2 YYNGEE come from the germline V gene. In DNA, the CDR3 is TGTGCCAGCAGCGTAGGGACTAGCGGGGGCAGCAATGAGCAGTTCTTC. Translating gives CASSVGTSGGSNEQFF. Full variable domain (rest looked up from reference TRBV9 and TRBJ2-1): DSGVTQTPKHLITATGQRVTLRCSPRSGDLSVYWYQQSLDQGLQFLIQYYNGEERAKGNILERFSAQQFPDLHSELNLSSLELGDSALYFCASSVGTSGGSNEQFFGPGTRLTVL.

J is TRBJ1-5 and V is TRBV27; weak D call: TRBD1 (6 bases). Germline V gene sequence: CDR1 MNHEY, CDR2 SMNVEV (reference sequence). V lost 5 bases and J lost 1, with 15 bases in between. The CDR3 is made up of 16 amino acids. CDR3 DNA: TGTGCCAGCAGTCCTCGGACAGAAGTAAGCAATCAGCCCCAGCATTTT. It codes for CASSPRTEVSNQPQHF.

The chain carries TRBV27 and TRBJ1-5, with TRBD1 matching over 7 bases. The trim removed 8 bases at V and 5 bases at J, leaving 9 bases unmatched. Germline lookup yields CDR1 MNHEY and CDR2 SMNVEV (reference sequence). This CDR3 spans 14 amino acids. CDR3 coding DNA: TGTGCCAGCTCAAAGGACAGGTACGATCAGCCCCAGCATTTT. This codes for CASSKDRYDQPQHF.

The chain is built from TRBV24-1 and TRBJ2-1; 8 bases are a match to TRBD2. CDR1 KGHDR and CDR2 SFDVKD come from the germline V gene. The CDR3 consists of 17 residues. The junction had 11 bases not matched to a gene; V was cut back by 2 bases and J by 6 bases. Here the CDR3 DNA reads TGTGCCACCAGTGATTCCCAACCGGGACTAGGGGGCAATGAGCAGTTCTTC. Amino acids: CATSDSQPGLGGNEQFF.

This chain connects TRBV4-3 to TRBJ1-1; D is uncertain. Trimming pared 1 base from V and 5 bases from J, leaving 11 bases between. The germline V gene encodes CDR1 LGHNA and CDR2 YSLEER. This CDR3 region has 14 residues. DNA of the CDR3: TGCGCCAGCAGCCAAGCGACTAGAGGGACTGAAGCTTTCTTT. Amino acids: CASSQATRGTEAFF.

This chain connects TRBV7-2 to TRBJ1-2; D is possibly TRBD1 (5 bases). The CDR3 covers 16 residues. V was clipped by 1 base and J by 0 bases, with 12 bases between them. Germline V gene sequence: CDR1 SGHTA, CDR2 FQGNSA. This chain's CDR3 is CASSLETDRANYGYTF. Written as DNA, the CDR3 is TGTGCCAGCAGCTTAGAAACCGACAGAGCTAACTATGGCTACACCTTC.

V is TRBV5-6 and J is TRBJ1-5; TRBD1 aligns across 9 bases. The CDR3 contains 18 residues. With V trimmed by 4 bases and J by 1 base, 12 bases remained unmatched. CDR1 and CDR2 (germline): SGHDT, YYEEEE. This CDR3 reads CASSATGGESTSNQPQHF. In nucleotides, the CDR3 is TGTGCCAGCAGCGCAACAGGGGGCGAGTCGACCAGCAATCAGCCCCAGCATTTT.

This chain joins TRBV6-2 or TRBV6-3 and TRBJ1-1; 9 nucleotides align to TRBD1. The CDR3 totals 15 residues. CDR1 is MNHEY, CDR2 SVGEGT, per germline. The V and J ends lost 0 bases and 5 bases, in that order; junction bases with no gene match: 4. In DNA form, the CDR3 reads TGTGCCAGCAGTTACTCCCCGACAGGGGGGACTGAAGCTTTCTTT. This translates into CASSYSPTGGTEAFF.

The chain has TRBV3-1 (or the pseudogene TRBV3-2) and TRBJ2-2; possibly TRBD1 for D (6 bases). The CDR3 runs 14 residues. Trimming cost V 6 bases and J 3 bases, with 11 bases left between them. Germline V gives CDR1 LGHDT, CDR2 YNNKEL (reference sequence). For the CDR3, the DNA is TGTGCCAGCAGACCAGGGGCGGACACCGGGGAGCTGTTTTTT. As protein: CASRPGADTGELFF.

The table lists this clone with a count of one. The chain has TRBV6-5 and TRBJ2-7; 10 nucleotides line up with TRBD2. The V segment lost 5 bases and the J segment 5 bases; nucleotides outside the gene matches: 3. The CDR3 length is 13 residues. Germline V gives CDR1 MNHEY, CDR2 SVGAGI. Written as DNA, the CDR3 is TGTGCCAGCAGTACTAGCGGGGTCGACGAGCAGTACTTC. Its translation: CASSTSGVDEQYF.